The 12 T cell receptor beta chains below come from one sample, sequenced in a study of shared clonotypes between healthy human individuals. Sequencing was performed with immunoSEQ multiplex PCR; in TCRdb, only in-frame clones are kept and a portion is missing. The data contain about 480,000 clones, nearly 80% of them singletons. The sample taken for sequencing was PBMCs. These receptors were collected from a woman between 40 and 50 years old in good health. Some clones in this sample may be carry-over from other donors' samples.

The chain employs TRBV6-6 and TRBJ1-1; D is unclear. Trimming pared 5 bases from V and 5 bases from J, leaving 9 bases between. CDR1 and CDR2 from the germline V gene are MNHNY and SVGAGI (reference sequence). The CDR3 loop spans 12 amino acids. For the CDR3, the DNA is TGTGCCAGCAGTCTTACAAGGACTGAAGCTTTCTTT. It specifies CASSLTRTEAFF.

V gene TRBV23-1 combines with J gene TRBJ1-1; 10 positions agree with TRBD1. TRBV23-1 is an ORF; its function is uncertain. Trimming cost V 0 bases and J 1 base; bases outside gene matches: 5. The CDR3 contains 17 residues. The CDR3 nucleotides are TGCGCCAGCAGTCAATCTCGGACAGGGGGAAAGAACACTGAAGCTTTCTTT. Translating gives CASSQSRTGGKNTEAFF.

This clone was found a few times. The chain combines TRBV7-3 with TRBJ1-1; D remains ambiguous. V lost 4 bases to trimming and J lost 5 bases, with 11 bases between them. There are 13 residues in the CDR3. Germline assignment: CDR1 SGHTA and CDR2 FQGTGA. CDR3 coding DNA: TGTGCCAGCAGCTCGTCGGATGGAACTGAAGCTTTCTTT. Encoded protein: CASSSSDGTEAFF.

The CDR3 reads CASRARTGAYEQYF. The DNA of the CDR3 is TGCGCCAGCAGGGCGCGGACAGGGGCCTACGAGCAGTACTTC. The chain links TRBV5-1 to TRBJ2-7; 9 bases are shared with TRBD1. Germline CDR1 is SGHRS and CDR2 is YFSETQ. This CDR3 comprises 14 residues. V was clipped by 5 bases and J by 2 bases; unmatched bases: 5.

The DNA for the CDR3 is TGTGCCAGCAGCTACCCACCGGGGTCCTCTTTCTACGAGCAGTACTTC. Its translation: CASSYPPGSSFYEQYF. The chain combines TRBV27 with TRBJ2-7, with D perhaps matching TRBD2 (5 bases). V was cut by 6 bases and J by 3 bases, with 21 bases left in between. CDR3 size: 16 residues. Germline CDR1 reads MNHEY; CDR2 reads SMNVEV (reference sequence).

This rearrangement joins TRBV11-1 to TRBJ2-5, with D perhaps given as TRBD1 or TRBD2 (5 bases each). This CDR3 has 16 amino acids. Germline CDR1 and CDR2: SGHAT and FQDESV (reference sequence). V lost 4 bases to trimming and J lost 2 bases, with 17 bases between them. DNA of the CDR3: TGTGCCAGCAGCTCCGACGGGGCCGAACCTCAAGAGACCCAGTACTTC. It codes for CASSSDGAEPQETQYF. The complete variable domain, with remaining parts taken from reference TRBV11-1 and TRBJ2-5, reads EAEVAQSPRYKITEKSQAVAFWCDPISGHATLYWYRQILGQGPELLVQFQDESVVDDSQLPKDRFSAERLKGVDSTLKIQPAELGDSAMYLCASSSDGAEPQETQYFGPGTRLLVL.

This clone was observed a handful of times. This chain joins TRBV28 and TRBJ2-2, with D possibly called TRBD1 or TRBD2 (5 bases each). V gave up 2 bases and J gave up 4 bases, with 17 bases separating them. Per germline, CDR1 MDHEN and CDR2 SYDVKM. The CDR3 is 17 amino acids. CDR3 sequence (DNA): TGTGCCAGCAGTTTAGGGACCGGCAGGGCAGGCACCGGGGAGCTGTTTTTT. As protein: CASSLGTGRAGTGELFF.

This chain joins TRBV6-1 and TRBJ2-3, with D maybe TRBD2 (6 bases). Germline V lookup: CDR1 MNHNS, CDR2 SASEGT. V lost 6 bases and J lost 2, with 9 bases in between. The CDR3 is made up of 13 amino acids. In nucleotides, the CDR3 is TGTGCCAGCAGAGCGGGTCCCACAGATACGCAGTATTTT. Translating it yields CASRAGPTDTQYF.

This chain joins TRBV18 and TRBJ2-3; no firm D call. The V gene lost 8 bases and the J gene lost 3 bases, with 12 bases spanning the gap. The length of the CDR3 is 13 residues. Germline CDR1 KGHSH, CDR2 LQKENI. CDR3 bases: TGTGCCAGCACAGAAAGTGGGACAGATACGCAGTATTTT. This encodes CASTESGTDTQYF. The full variable domain, completed using reference TRBV18 and TRBJ2-3, is NAGVMQNPRHLVRRRGQEARLRCSPMKGHSHVYWYRQLPEEGLKFMVYLQKENIIDESGMPKERFSAEFPKEGPSILRIQQVVRGDSAAYFCASTESGTDTQYFGPGTRLTVL.

The CDR3: CARGPTEDTQYF. The CDR3, as DNA: TGTGCCCGAGGGCCCACGGAAGATACGCAGTATTTT. The V call is TRBV5-3, the J call TRBJ2-3, with D possibly TRBD2 on 5 matching bases. TRBV5-3 is designated an ORF whose function remains uncertain. Trimming cost V 10 bases and J 5 bases, with 14 bases left between them. The CDR3 is 12 amino acids.

The chain recombines TRBV28 with TRBJ1-4, with no clear D. V was cut by 4 bases and J by 8 bases, with 11 bases left in between. The length of the CDR3 is 13 residues. Germline CDR1 is MDHEN and CDR2 is SYDVKM. The CDR3 region is CASSSGLQEKLFF. The CDR3 region has the DNA TGTGCCAGCAGTTCCGGGCTCCAGGAAAAACTGTTTTTT.

This chain uses TRBV19 with TRBJ2-5; D remains ambiguous. The CDR3 sequence is 15 residues long. V was cut by 4 bases and J by 2 bases, with 14 bases left in between. The germline gives CDR1 LNHDA, CDR2 SQIVND (reference sequence). CDR3 amino acids: CASSRIQSGQETQYF. The CDR3, as DNA: TGTGCCAGTAGTAGGATCCAAAGTGGGCAAGAGACCCAGTACTTC.